This is a list of T cell receptor beta chains from one sample in a study of cytomegalovirus exposure and HLA in healthy donors. Sequenced by immunoSEQ multiplex PCR; TCRdb stores in-frame clones only, minus some. The table includes about 130,000 clones, around four fifths detected once. Sequenced sample: PBMCs. These receptors were taken from a woman between 40 and 55 years old in good health and CMV-seropositive. Both conserved end residues are part of each CDR3. A D gene is named only where the DNA matches it firmly.

CDR3 protein,V gene,D gene,J gene
CASSLDSGRGATQYF,TRBV11-2,TRBD2,TRBJ2-3
CASSLGRDGLNNEQFF,TRBV5-1,-,TRBJ2-1
CASSQGGEQYF,TRBV6-5,-,TRBJ2-7
CASSQPPGDGYTF,TRBV18,-,TRBJ1-2
CASTLGDRGSGFGETQYF,TRBV5-6,TRBD1,TRBJ2-5
CAWSVPRRGSSSWGGELFF,TRBV30,TRBD1,TRBJ2-2
CASSPDSAYEQYF,TRBV25-1,-,TRBJ2-7
CATENEKLFF,TRBV19,-,TRBJ1-4
CASSPPGQVYEQYF,TRBV5-1,TRBD1,TRBJ2-7
CASSLFSDVNTEAFF,TRBV5-1,-,TRBJ1-1
CASTGANTEAFF,TRBV9,-,TRBJ1-1
CASSLLGRGYSNQPQHF,TRBV7-6,-,TRBJ1-5
CASSSPGLAVLNEQFF,TRBV5-6,TRBD2,TRBJ2-1
CASSEGVDTEAFF,TRBV9,-,TRBJ1-1
CASRTGGADIQYF,TRBV28,TRBD1,TRBJ2-4
CSVEVTGNFEQYF,TRBV29-1,TRBD1,TRBJ2-7
CASSVSSGGYGYTF,TRBV2,TRBD1,TRBJ1-2
CASSSPGRAAFF,TRBV28,-,TRBJ1-1
CASSYGAGWGNEQFF,TRBV6-8,-,TRBJ2-1
CASSLVGSESAEYF,TRBV5-4,-,TRBJ2-7
CASSLVPTSGGAVWPGELFF,TRBV5-1,TRBD2,TRBJ2-2
CASSLSGLAVPAEQYF,TRBV5-1,TRBD2,TRBJ2-7
CASSQQGFSETQYF,TRBV4-1,-,TRBJ2-5
CASRGTSGGYNEQFF,TRBV2,TRBD2,TRBJ2-1
CASSLRSSAEGNQPQHF,TRBV5-1,-,TRBJ1-5
CASSRGVETQYF,TRBV28,-,TRBJ2-5
CASSLSGDSPNYGYTF,TRBV27,TRBD1,TRBJ1-2
CASSQETGTGEAFF,TRBV4-3,TRBD1,TRBJ1-1
CASSLATTDTQYF,TRBV7-9,-,TRBJ2-3
CASTMLQGAVADTQYF,TRBV6-6,TRBD1,TRBJ2-3
CASSMTGYNEQFF,TRBV5-1,-,TRBJ2-1
CASGTSGRAGTDTQYF,TRBV19,TRBD2,TRBJ2-3
CASSPSGTGAEVDGYTF,TRBV4-3,TRBD1,TRBJ1-2
CAISRTGGDYEQYF,TRBV27,TRBD2,TRBJ2-7
CASNQGTGRTEAFF,TRBV28,TRBD1,TRBJ1-1
CATSRTGLSYEQYF,TRBV15,TRBD1,TRBJ2-7
CASSLKAPDTQYF,TRBV7-3,-,TRBJ2-3
CASSQLTGAGEQYF,TRBV4-3,-,TRBJ2-7
CASSLEGLAGGCAQYF,TRBV7-8,TRBD2,TRBJ2-5
CASSVAGSWYGYTF,TRBV9,-,TRBJ1-2
CASSERLATDTQYF,TRBV9,TRBD2,TRBJ2-3
CASSEGQASGGNTIYF,TRBV9,TRBD1,TRBJ1-3
CASGLEGERSYTF,TRBV12-5,-,TRBJ1-2
CASQTELDQPQHF,TRBV2,-,TRBJ1-5
CASGQDQETQYF,TRBV10-1,TRBD1,TRBJ2-5
CASSPAERSSYEQYF,TRBV7-8,-,TRBJ2-7
CASGEVAYEQYF,TRBV6-5,-,TRBJ2-7
CASNGGEGNEAFF,TRBV27,-,TRBJ1-1
CASSMTGAPEQYF,TRBV5-4,TRBD1,TRBJ2-7
CASRASGQGIYEQYF,TRBV6-5,TRBD1,-
CAWRDRDRSDEKLFF,TRBV30,TRBD1,TRBJ1-4
CASSSRGRGYGYTF,TRBV7-9,TRBD1,TRBJ1-2
CASSRDRANGYTF,TRBV7-8,TRBD1,TRBJ1-2
CASSLVAGEGTQYF,TRBV11-1,TRBD2,TRBJ2-5
CASSRTGLNTGELFF,TRBV7-9,TRBD1,TRBJ2-2
CASSSRGRAFF,TRBV6-5,TRBD1,TRBJ1-1
CASSPGQRSRTEAFF,TRBV19,TRBD1,TRBJ1-1
CASSLAVVRGCVYTF,TRBV28,-,TRBJ1-2
CASSTQRGYGNTIYF,TRBV7-9,-,TRBJ1-3